This T cell receptor (beta chain) was obtained from a study of T cell responses to AZD1222 COVID-19 vaccine. Only in-frame clones appear in the TCRdb table, and some are missing; sequencing was by immunoSEQ multiplex PCR. This sample carries fewer than 100,000 clones, around 88% of them seen once, and the ten largest clones take around 10%. Germline CDR1 and CDR2: LNHNV and YYDKDF (reference sequence). V dropped 1 base and J dropped 2; count of bases not matched to a gene: 2. This CDR3 spans 15 amino acids. The chain employs TRBV15 and TRBJ1-2; 9 nucleotides align to TRBD1. Sequences were derived from peripheral blood, sampled 28 days after the second AZD1222 dose. The receptor was derived from an adult who received the AZD1222 COVID-19 vaccine. The CDR3 nucleotides are TGTGCCACCAGCAGAGCGGGACAGGGAAACTATGGCTACACCTTC. Its translation is CATSRAGQGNYGYTF.